This paragraph reports one T cell receptor (beta chain). The target of this receptor is not known. No base qualities exist here, and no much larger clone lies one base off it. RNA was extracted using the RNeasy kit, and about 0.5 to 1 microgram was reverse transcribed with random hexamers. TCR beta CDR3 regions were amplified with the immunoSEQ multiplex PCR assay covering 54 Vbeta and 13 Jbeta segments. Bias from PCR amplification was corrected by using a synthetic template baseline for primer optimization and for computational correction. As for how the authors treated the data: Reads were annotated to V, D and J genes per IMGT and analyzed with immunoSEQ Analyzer, keeping only productive sequences. Clonality was computed as one minus Shannon entropy normalized by log2 of the number of productive unique sequences. For each patient and control, public and private clones were evaluated among the 100 most prevalent clones. Clones were defined as Susac-specific if absent from the healthy and MS cohorts, from 1052 published viral clones and from other ImmuneACCESS disease sequences. TCRdb reworked the public reads: Q25 trimming with fastp, MiXCR clone assembly, productive beta chains retained. Each entry is one CDR3 protein sequence, shown with its most common DNA and genes. What appears here as the V and J calls and clone size reflects TCRdb's work, not the paper's. The sample yields 150,000 to 200,000 distinct CDR3 sequences; 93% were counted once. Of the sample, approximately 0.094% is held by the ten largest clones.

This specimen belongs to a study of CD8 T cells in Susac syndrome (dated by TCRdb to about 2019). Study-level background: Repertoire sequencing was used to test whether CD8+ T cell activation and differentiation in Susac syndrome was antigen driven. General study outcomes and caveats: The TCR sequencing and HLA analysis was acknowledged to have included a relatively small number of individuals.

Deletion took 2 bases off V and 2 bases off J, with a span of 10 bases between the germline ends. The germline V gene yields SGHAT for CDR1 and FQNNGV for CDR2. There are 15 amino acids in the CDR3, from cysteine to phenylalanine inclusive. Only the CDR3 region is kept as DNA, spanning 45 bases read in frame from base 1. High-throughput TCR beta sequencing profiled peripheral blood CD8+ and CD4+ T cells from healthy donors, Susac syndrome patients and multiple sclerosis patients. The multiple sclerosis controls were treatment-naive patients who had stable or active relapsing-remitting disease and met the revised McDonald criteria. CD8+ TEMRA cells were enriched by FACS, while bulk CD8+ and CD4+ T cells were purified by magnetic negative isolation. Blood was collected in EDTA tubes and processed within 24 hours, with PBMCs isolated through density gradient centrifugation. PBMCs intended for TCR sequencing were cryopreserved in liquid nitrogen and thawed later in a water bath at 37 degrees C. A purity of at least 90% was achieved for sorted or isolated CD4+, CD8+ and CD8+ TEMRA cells.

The origin of this receptor is a human donor with multiple sclerosis. Input material: CD4+ T cells from PBMCs. The chain joins TRBV11-2 to TRBJ1-5; the D gene is not confidently resolved. The CDR3 protein is CASSLNTGGNQPQHF. The nucleotide sequence is TGTGCCAGCAGCTTAAACACCGGAGGCAATCAGCCCCAGCATTTT.